Presented here are 8 T cell receptor beta chains from one specimen sequenced in a study of identical twins' blood T cells. TCRdb re-derived calls from the 5' RACE reads in MiXCR, one entry per CDR3 protein. Among fewer than 450,000 distinct CDR3 sequences listed, over 25% were seen once. Material for sequencing was PBMCs. The receptors were sampled from a woman between 18 and 50 years old in good health.

At least ten counts were recorded for this clonotype. The V call is TRBV20-1, the J call TRBJ1-2; D is uncertain. The ends were cut back, 0 bases at V and 2 bases at J, with 10 bases in the middle. From germline, CDR1 is DFQATT and CDR2 SNEGSKA (reference sequence). CDR3 length: 14 amino acids. CDR3 protein: CSARDEAVNYGYTF. The CDR3 bases are TGCAGTGCTAGAGATGAAGCAGTCAACTATGGCTACACCTTC.

This clonotype was counted between two and nine times. The V and J genes are TRBV7-2 and TRBJ1-1; no clear D. There are 15 residues in the CDR3. Trimming removed 7 bases from V and 5 bases from J, with 20 bases in between. Germline V gene lookup returns CDR1 SGHTA and CDR2 FQGNSA. The CDR3 DNA sequence: TGTGCCAGCATCTCAAGTCGGGGTGAGAGGACTGAAGCTTTCTTT. Translated: CASISSRGERTEAFF. Together with reference TRBV7-2 and TRBJ1-1, the CDR3 gives the full variable domain: GAGVSQSPSNKVTEKGKDVELRCDPISGHTALYWYRQSLGQGLEFLIYFQGNSAPDKSGLPSDRFSAERTGGSVSTLTIQRTQQEDSAVYLCASISSRGERTEAFFGQGTRLTVV.

The chain has TRBV20-1 and TRBJ2-1, with D maybe TRBD2 (5 bases). CDR3 length equals 13 residues. Germline V gene sequence: CDR1 DFQATT, CDR2 SNEGSKA (reference sequence). V was pared by 8 bases and J by 6 bases, with 17 bases between. In DNA form, the CDR3 reads TGCAGTTCCCCCGGGATAAATGGCAATGAGCAGTTCTTC. As protein: CSSPGINGNEQFF.

This clonotype has only a few counts. V is TRBV29-1 and J is TRBJ2-7; D could derive from TRBD1 or TRBD2 (6 bases each). Germline V gene data show CDR1 as SQVTM and CDR2 as ANQGSEA. This CDR3 comprises 12 residues. The V end was cut by 4 bases, the J end by 4 bases, with 11 bases between. The CDR3 protein is CSVVGGSYEQYF. DNA for the CDR3: TGCAGCGTTGTAGGGGGGTCGTACGAGCAGTACTTC.

This chain joins TRBV4-1 and TRBJ2-4; D is possibly TRBD1 (6 bases). V dropped 0 bases and J dropped 7 bases, with 16 bases sitting between them. Germline V gene sequence: CDR1 MGHRA, CDR2 YSYEKL. This CDR3 contains 16 residues. Here the CDR3 DNA reads TGCGCCAGCAGCCAAGATATCGGGGCGAGGGGGAACATTCAGTACTTC. It specifies CASSQDIGARGNIQYF.

This clonotype was seen a handful of times. The chain links TRBV20-1 to TRBJ2-1; D remains unclear. CDR3 size: 14 residues. Trimming took 8 bases from V and 7 from J, leaving 21 bases between them. Per the germline V gene, CDR1 is DFQATT and CDR2 is SNEGSKA (reference sequence). The CDR3 protein is CSTVLGRSENEQFF. Written as DNA, the CDR3 is TGCAGTACAGTGCTAGGCCGATCTGAGAATGAGCAGTTCTTC.

V usage is TRBV9 and J usage is TRBJ2-1, with 8 bases aligning to TRBD2. The length of the CDR3 is 15 residues. Germline loops: CDR1 SGDLS, CDR2 YYNGEE. With V trimmed by 4 bases and J by 8 bases, 11 bases remained unmatched. CDR3 residues: CASSLREGRIDEQFF. The CDR3 bases are TGTGCCAGCAGCCTCCGGGAGGGCAGGATTGATGAGCAGTTCTTC.

This sequence joins TRBV20-1 and TRBJ2-5, with D possibly TRBD2 on 6 matching bases. In germline, CDR1 is DFQATT, CDR2 SNEGSKA (reference sequence). CDR3 length: 19 amino acids. Trimming took 1 base from V and 0 from J, leaving 24 bases between them. The CDR3 sequence: CSARAPSGRNSGYQETQYF. The DNA for the CDR3 is TGCAGTGCTAGAGCCCCAAGCGGGCGCAATTCGGGATACCAAGAGACCCAGTACTTC.